A single sample gave rise to the 29 T cell receptor beta chains below, sequenced in a study of T cells after yellow fever vaccination. One entry per CDR3 protein, called by TCRdb with MiXCR from the 5' RACE reads. In the table there are 360,000 or so distinct CDR3 sequences, around 10% of which are singletons. The sample consisted of PBMCs, taken on the day of the first yellow fever vaccination. Receptor source: a man between 18 and 29 years old who received the YFV17D yellow fever vaccine.

This chain connects TRBV7-9 to TRBJ1-1; unclear D gene. The CDR3 sequence is 14 residues long. CDR1 is SEHNR, CDR2 FQNEAQ, per germline (reference sequence). Trimming shortened V by 4 bases and J by 4 bases, and 13 bases separated the two germline ends. The CDR3 protein is CASSSVVRLTEAFF. The CDR3 DNA sequence: TGTGCCAGCAGCTCCGTGGTGAGACTCACTGAAGCTTTCTTT.

This clonotype was recorded many times. V gene TRBV18 combines with J gene TRBJ1-1, with TRBD1 matching 8 bases. The CDR3 length is 18 residues. Germline CDR1 reads KGHSH; CDR2 reads LQKENI. The junction had 22 bases not matched to a gene; V was cut back by 6 bases and J by 7 bases. The CDR3 region has the DNA TGTGCCAGCTCCCGATACGGACAGGGTGGTATTGAAATCCATGAAGCTTTCTTT. As protein: CASSRYGQGGIEIHEAFF.

This clonotype was counted a few times. This chain uses TRBV18 with TRBJ1-5; D is possibly TRBD1 (6 bases). The CDR3 extends over 14 amino acids. CDR1 is KGHSH and CDR2 is LQKENI in the germline V gene. V lost 3 bases and J 8 bases, leaving 14 bases between the germline ends. This chain's CDR3 is CASSPQEGEEPQHF. The CDR3 nucleotides read TGTGCCAGCTCACCCCAGGAGGGGGAAGAGCCCCAGCATTTT.

The gene calls are TRBV5-1 and TRBJ2-5; 7 bases fit TRBD2. The CDR3 length is 13 residues. CDR1 is SGHRS and CDR2 is YFSETQ in the germline V gene. Germline trimming cut 6 bases from V and 5 bases from J; bases unmatched to any gene: 7. As DNA, the CDR3 is TGCGCCAGCAACGTCGGGGGGAGGGAGACCCAGTACTTC. Its translation: CASNVGGRETQYF.

This clonotype was found a few times. The rearrangement uses TRBV19 and TRBJ2-5; tentatively, D is TRBD1 or TRBD2 (6 bases each). Germline CDR1 and CDR2: LNHDA and SQIVND (reference sequence). This CDR3 is built from 17 residues. V was pared by 3 bases and J by 4 bases, with 21 bases between. The CDR3 protein is CASSMGGGRGQRETQYF. CDR3 in DNA: TGTGCCAGTAGTATGGGGGGTGGTCGGGGGCAGAGAGAGACCCAGTACTTC.

The V call is TRBV2, the J call TRBJ1-6; 7 positions agree with TRBD1. The trim removed 6 bases at V and 7 bases at J, leaving 6 bases unmatched. This CDR3 is built from 14 residues. Germline V gives CDR1 SNHLY, CDR2 FYNNEI. The CDR3: CASRVTGPNSPLHF. CDR3 in DNA: TGTGCCAGCAGAGTGACAGGGCCCAATTCACCCCTCCACTTT.

In this sample, this clonotype turned up a few times. This chain links TRBV11-2 with TRBJ2-7; D perhaps matches TRBD2 (6 bases). Between the trimmed V and J ends, which lost 3 bases and 0 bases, there was a span of 12 bases. From germline, CDR1 is SGHAT and CDR2 FQNNGV. This CDR3 is 15 amino acids long. CDR3 sequence (DNA): TGTGCCAGCAGCTTCGGGGGACGGTTCTCCTACGAGCAGTACTTC. Encoded protein: CASSFGGRFSYEQYF.

In this sample, this clonotype turned up a few times. The chain is built from TRBV4-2 and TRBJ2-2; D is unresolved. With 0 bases removed from V and 4 bases from J, the gap between germline ends came to 12 bases. This CDR3 is 16 amino acids long. CDR1 is LGHNA and CDR2 is YNFKEQ in the germline V gene. The CDR3 DNA is TGTGCCAGCAGCCAAGAGAGAGGAGCCGGCACCGGGGAGCTGTTTTTT. It translates to CASSQERGAGTGELFF.

V is TRBV7-9 and J is TRBJ1-3; D gene uncertain. The CDR3 runs to 13 residues. CDR1 is SEHNR, CDR2 FQNEAQ, per germline (reference sequence). The V and J ends lost 5 bases and 0 bases respectively, with 5 bases between them. The DNA for the CDR3 is TGTGCCAGCAGCGCTTACTCTGGAAACACCATATATTTT. Its translation is CASSAYSGNTIYF.

This rearrangement joins TRBV5-1 to TRBJ2-1; TRBD2 is a possible D gene (5 bases). V lost 0 bases and J lost 0, with 10 bases in between. Germline V gene sequence: CDR1 SGHRS, CDR2 YFSETQ. This CDR3 is built from 16 residues. In nucleotides, the CDR3 is TGCGCCAGCAGCTTGGATATCGGGGACTCCTACAATGAGCAGTTCTTC. The encoded protein is CASSLDIGDSYNEQFF.

This clonotype was counted ten times or more. The chain couples TRBV12-3 or TRBV12-4 to TRBJ1-5; D ambiguous. V was pared by 0 bases and J by 7 bases, with 7 bases between. The CDR3 sequence is 13 residues long. The CDR3 nucleotides read TGTGCCAGCAGTTTAGCGCTGGGCCAGCCCCAGCATTTT. Its translation is CASSLALGQPQHF.

This clonotype showed up just a few times. This sequence joins TRBV10-3 and TRBJ2-3; unclear D gene. Germline V gene lookup returns CDR1 ENHRY and CDR2 SYGVKD. Deletions cut 4 bases from V and 5 bases from J, with 7 bases between. The CDR3 spans 12 residues. The CDR3 sequence: CAISGGKDTQYF. CDR3 nucleotides: TGTGCCATCAGTGGAGGAAAAGATACGCAGTATTTT.

This clonotype was counted only a few times. The chain couples TRBV4-3 to TRBJ2-2; 13 bases agree with TRBD2. The CDR3 consists of 19 residues. The germline CDR1 and CDR2 sequences are LGHNA and YSLEER. The J segment lost 0 bases and the V segment lost 4 bases, leaving 8 bases of the junction unmatched. Here the CDR3 reads CASSPVTSGGKTNTGELFF. CDR3 nucleotide sequence: TGCGCCAGCAGCCCCGTGACTAGCGGGGGGAAAACGAACACCGGGGAGCTGTTTTTT.

This clonotype was counted only a few times. J is TRBJ1-2 and V is TRBV7-2, with unresolved D. Germline V CDR1 and CDR2: SGHTA, FQGNSA. V lost 3 bases to trimming and J lost 4 bases, with 12 bases between them. CDR3 length: 14 residues. CDR3 amino acids: CASSFGGAFYGYTF. The CDR3 coding sequence is TGTGCCAGCAGCTTTGGTGGCGCCTTCTATGGCTACACCTTC.

This clonotype was detected many times. The chain carries TRBV6-1 and TRBJ1-1; 9 bases line up with TRBD1. Germline V CDR1 and CDR2: MNHNS, SASEGT. V was clipped by 6 bases and J by 1 base; unmatched bases: 0. The CDR3 has 13 amino acids. The CDR3 bases are TGTGCCAGCAGGGACAGGGGGAACACTGAAGCTTTCTTT. It specifies CASRDRGNTEAFF.

This clonotype was detected only a few times. V usage is TRBV4-3 and J usage is TRBJ2-7, with 8 bases that match TRBD2. The CDR3 consists of 18 residues. J lost 3 bases, V lost 3 bases, and 16 bases had no gene match. Germline CDR1 is LGHNA and CDR2 is YSLEER. For the CDR3, the DNA is TGCGCCAGCAGCCATCCAACCCAACGAGACGGGGGGGTCTACGAGCAGTACGTC. Protein sequence: CASSHPTQRDGGVYEQYV.

This clonotype was seen a few times. The rearrangement uses TRBV10-3 and TRBJ2-7, with D perhaps assigned TRBD1 or TRBD2 (5 bases each). The CDR3 has 14 residues. The V gene lost 10 bases and the J gene lost 2 bases, with 18 bases spanning the gap. Looked up from germline, CDR1 is ENHRY and CDR2 is SYGVKD. The CDR3 DNA sequence: TGTGCCAGCATTCCGGGGCGGCAAACCTACGAGCAGTACTTC. It specifies CASIPGRQTYEQYF.

The chain carries TRBV5-1 and TRBJ1-6; a possible D gene is TRBD1 (6 bases). The CDR3 covers 18 residues. V gave up 2 bases and J gave up 0 bases, with 15 bases separating them. Germline V gene lookup returns CDR1 SGHRS and CDR2 YFSETQ. In nucleotides, the CDR3 is TGCGCCAGCAGCTTACGGACAGCATCTCGCTCCTATAATTCACCCCTCCACTTT. Translation gives CASSLRTASRSYNSPLHF. Drawing the rest from reference TRBV5-1 and TRBJ1-6, the complete variable domain is KAGVTQTPRYLIKTRGQQVTLSCSPISGHRSVSWYQQTPGQGLQFLFEYFSETQRNKGNFPGRFSGRQFSNSRSEMNVSTLELGDSALYLCASSLRTASRSYNSPLHFGNGTRLTVT.

This clonotype appeared a few times. This chain links TRBV7-2 with TRBJ2-1, with D possibly being TRBD2 (5 bases). V was cut by 4 bases and J by 12 bases, with 25 bases left in between. The CDR3 loop spans 16 amino acids. Germline V gives CDR1 SGHTA, CDR2 FQGNSA. The CDR3 DNA is TGTGCCAGCAGCTCCCGCCCCCATACCTCCGGGATGGTGCAGTTCTTC. Translating gives CASSSRPHTSGMVQFF.

This clonotype appeared a few times. CDR3 region: CASSSLRGHYNEQFF. The DNA for the CDR3 is TGTGCCAGCAGCTCCCTGCGGGGTCACTACAATGAGCAGTTCTTC. The chain recombines TRBV11-2 with TRBJ2-1; a weak D match, TRBD2 (6 bases). The V and J ends lost 4 bases and 3 bases respectively, with 13 bases between them. This CDR3 has 15 residues. CDR1 and CDR2 (germline): SGHAT, FQNNGV.

The table lists this clonotype with many counts. This chain joins TRBV20-1 and TRBJ2-7, with TRBD2 identical over 14 bases. The V segment lost 5 bases and the J segment 5 bases; nucleotides outside the gene matches: 11. The CDR3 loop spans 16 amino acids. The V gene's germline CDR1 is DFQATT and CDR2 SNEGSKA (reference sequence). The CDR3 here is CSASTSGGAGFNEQYF. The DNA for the CDR3 is TGCAGTGCTTCGACTAGCGGGGGGGCCGGTTTTAACGAGCAGTACTTC.

The J gene is TRBJ1-1, the V gene TRBV18; 7 bases are a match to TRBD1. V lost 5 bases to trimming and J lost 6 bases; unmatched junction nucleotides: 6. Per the germline V gene, CDR1 is KGHSH and CDR2 is LQKENI. The CDR3 spans 13 residues. The DNA of the CDR3 is TGTGCCAGCTCAGAACAGGGGATGGCTGAAGCTTTCTTT. Protein sequence: CASSEQGMAEAFF.

This rearrangement joins TRBV4-1 to TRBJ1-5; D is perhaps TRBD1 (5 bases). V lost 2 bases and J lost 7, with 15 bases in between. Germline V gives CDR1 MGHRA, CDR2 YSYEKL. The CDR3 covers 15 residues. The CDR3 DNA reads as TGCGCCAGCAGCCAATGGGCGGGGGTGACCCAGCCCCAGCATTTT. This sequence encodes CASSQWAGVTQPQHF.

A few counts support this clonotype. The gene calls are TRBV5-1 and TRBJ1-1; D gene ambiguous. The CDR3 is 13 residues long. The V end was cut by 7 bases, the J end by 5 bases, with 15 bases between. Per the germline V gene, CDR1 is SGHRS and CDR2 is YFSETQ. The CDR3 bases are TGCGCCAGCGCGGCGACGGCGAGGACTGAAGCTTTCTTT. It specifies CASAATARTEAFF. Complete variable domain (other parts from reference TRBV5-1 and TRBJ1-1): KAGVTQTPRYLIKTRGQQVTLSCSPISGHRSVSWYQQTPGQGLQFLFEYFSETQRNKGNFPGRFSGRQFSNSRSEMNVSTLELGDSALYLCASAATARTEAFFGQGTRLTVV.

The chain is built from TRBV7-2 and TRBJ2-1; TRBD2 agrees at 9 bases. This CDR3 has 14 amino acids. Per germline, CDR1 SGHTA and CDR2 FQGNSA. Trimming cost V 6 bases and J 5 bases; bases outside gene matches: 5. CDR3 in DNA: TGTGCCAGCAGAAGCGGGGGGCTCAACAATGAGCAGTTCTTC. Protein: CASRSGGLNNEQFF. Combining the CDR3 with reference TRBV7-2 and TRBJ2-1 gives the whole variable domain GAGVSQSPSNKVTEKGKDVELRCDPISGHTALYWYRQSLGQGLEFLIYFQGNSAPDKSGLPSDRFSAERTGGSVSTLTIQRTQQEDSAVYLCASRSGGLNNEQFFGPGTRLTVL.

This clonotype was observed a few times. The rearrangement joins TRBV7-9 to TRBJ2-1; D tentatively reads TRBD1 or TRBD2 (5 bases each). The germline CDR1 and CDR2 sequences are SEHNR and FQNEAQ (reference sequence). This CDR3 contains 15 residues. Trimming removed 5 bases at V and 8 bases at J, with 19 bases between. Here the CDR3 reads CASSGTGRRWDEQFF. The DNA of the CDR3 is TGTGCCAGCAGCGGAACGGGACGTCGCTGGGATGAGCAGTTCTTC.

In the case of this clonotype: Since a much larger clone is just one base distant, this may be a read error. The chain combines TRBV10-3 with TRBJ2-1; D is ambiguous. V shed 5 bases and J shed 7 bases, with 12 bases lying between them. Germline values: CDR1 ENHRY, CDR2 SYGVKD. The CDR3 covers 13 residues. The CDR3: CAISSLDRNEQFF. Written as DNA, the CDR3 is TGTGCCATCAGTAGTTTGGATAGGAATGAGCAGTTCTTC.

This clonotype has a count of ten or more. The V call is TRBV6-1, the J call TRBJ1-2; D is unresolved. Germline CDR1 is MNHNS and CDR2 is SASEGT. The CDR3 is made up of 14 amino acids. Trimming shortened V by 7 bases and J by 8 bases, and 20 bases separated the two germline ends. CDR3 DNA: TGTGCCAGCACCCCTAGGCCCGGAAGGAGCGGCTACACCTTC. It encodes CASTPRPGRSGYTF.

The V call is TRBV5-1, the J call TRBJ2-7, with TRBD2 as a possible D gene (6 bases). This CDR3 contains 15 residues. With 1 base removed from V and 5 bases from J, the gap between germline ends came to 16 bases. The germline gives CDR1 SGHRS, CDR2 YFSETQ. Here the CDR3 reads CASSLRGLPSDEQYF. The CDR3 DNA sequence: TGCGCCAGCAGCTTGCGTGGACTCCCTAGCGACGAGCAGTACTTC.